The 21 T cell receptor beta chains given below trace back to one sample, sequenced in a study of cytomegalovirus exposure and HLA in healthy donors. Clones were read by immunoSEQ multiplex PCR, and TCRdb kept only the in-frame ones, dropping some. The sample records around 130,000 clones, about 84% being singletons. Sample: PBMCs. The receptors originated from a woman aged 25 to 39 in good health and CMV-seronegative.

V usage is TRBV12-5 and J usage is TRBJ2-5; D gene unclear. With 1 base removed from V and 5 bases from J, the gap between germline ends came to 8 bases. The CDR3 covers 13 residues. Germline CDR1 LGHNT, CDR2 FRNRAP. In nucleotides, the CDR3 is TGTGCTAGTGGTTTGGCCCTCCGGGAGACCCAGTACTTC. Translation: CASGLALRETQYF.

The chain recombines TRBV6-5 with TRBJ2-5; 8 nucleotides align to TRBD1. The CDR3 runs 15 residues. From germline, CDR1 is MNHEY and CDR2 SVGAGI. V trimming: 5 bases; J trimming: 4 bases; junction bases outside the gene matches: 9. The CDR3 coding sequence is TGTGCCAGCAGTCCCGACAGGGGAAGGTCAGAGACCCAGTACTTC. Its protein is CASSPDRGRSETQYF.

The DNA for the CDR3 is TGTGCCAGCAGCCGGGACTACGGGAGAGAGCAGTACTTC. Translating it yields CASSRDYGREQYF. This chain connects TRBV7-2 to TRBJ2-7; 7 positions agree with TRBD2. V lost 5 bases to trimming and J lost 7 bases; unmatched junction nucleotides: 8. The CDR3 consists of 13 residues. Germline V CDR1 and CDR2: SGHTA, FQGNSA.

V and J are TRBV10-3 and TRBJ2-3, with D maybe TRBD1 (7 bases). The CDR3 is made up of 14 amino acids. V was trimmed by 8 bases and J by 0 bases, leaving 12 bases between them. Per the germline V gene, CDR1 is ENHRY and CDR2 is SYGVKD. The CDR3 reads CAIEAGGSTDTQYF. The CDR3 DNA sequence: TGTGCCATCGAGGCAGGGGGGAGCACAGATACGCAGTATTTT.

This clone was observed a single time. The CDR3 sequence: CASSTGQGRDTEAFF. The DNA for the CDR3 is TGTGCCAGCAGCACAGGACAGGGCCGGGACACTGAAGCTTTCTTT. V is TRBV7-9 and J is TRBJ1-1; the match to TRBD1 covers 8 bases. The CDR3 is 15 amino acids. Looked up from germline, CDR1 is SEHNR and CDR2 is FQNEAQ (reference sequence). Losses at the gene ends were 5 bases for V and 3 bases for J; bases not matched to a gene: 8. The variable domain in full, completed from reference TRBV7-9 and TRBJ1-1, reads DTGVSQNPRHKITKRGQNVTFRCDPISEHNRLYWYRQTLGQGPEFLTYFQNEAQLEKSRLLSDRFSAERPKGSFSTLEIQRTEQGDSAMYLCASSTGQGRDTEAFFGQGTRLTVV.

This clone was detected only a few times. The chain combines TRBV28 with TRBJ1-2; possible D gene TRBD1, 6 bases. This CDR3 region has 12 residues. The V end lost 9 bases, the J end lost 0 bases, and 8 bases lay between the germline ends. The germline CDR1 and CDR2 sequences are MDHEN and SYDVKM. For the CDR3, the DNA is TGTGCCAGTGCAGGGGCTAACTATGGCTACACCTTC. This sequence encodes CASAGANYGYTF.

The chain employs TRBV18 and TRBJ1-6; TRBD1 aligns across 7 bases. Trimming took 5 bases from V and 7 from J; bases not matched to a gene: 5. The CDR3 is 14 residues long. The germline CDR1 and CDR2 sequences are KGHSH and LQKENI. The CDR3 DNA reads as TGTGCCAGCTCAGCCGACAGGGTAAATTCACCCCTCCACTTT. Residues: CASSADRVNSPLHF.

The genes are TRBV6-5 and TRBJ1-2; maybe TRBD1 (5 bases). V was shortened by 8 bases and J by 10 bases, with 14 bases between the two germline ends. Germline CDR1 is MNHEY and CDR2 is SVGAGI. There are 11 residues in the CDR3. The CDR3 region is CASGAPDPYTF. CDR3 in DNA: TGTGCCAGCGGGGCTCCTGATCCCTACACCTTC.

V gene TRBV7-2 combines with J gene TRBJ2-7; 7 nucleotides match TRBD1. The CDR3 covers 15 residues. From germline, CDR1 is SGHTA and CDR2 FQGNSA. The J segment lost 2 bases and the V segment lost 0 bases, leaving 4 bases of the junction unmatched. The CDR3 reads CASSLARTGTYEQYF. DNA for the CDR3: TGTGCCAGCAGCTTAGCAAGGACAGGTACCTACGAGCAGTACTTC.

The chain uses TRBV19 and TRBJ1-1; no clear D. The CDR3 has 12 residues. With 5 bases removed from V and 7 bases from J, the gap between germline ends came to 11 bases. Germline V CDR1 and CDR2: LNHDA, SQIVND (reference sequence). CDR3 in DNA: TGTGCCAGTAGTTGGTTGGGCAATGAAGCTTTCTTT. Its translation is CASSWLGNEAFF.

The genes are TRBV11-2 and TRBJ2-1; possible D gene TRBD2, 5 bases. V was pared by 8 bases and J by 8 bases, with 13 bases between. CDR1 and CDR2 (germline): SGHAT, FQNNGV. This CDR3 has 12 amino acids. The chain's CDR3 is CASEGLRDEQFF. CDR3 nucleotide sequence: TGTGCCAGCGAGGGCCTAAGGGATGAGCAGTTCTTC. Complete variable domain (other parts from reference TRBV11-2 and TRBJ2-1): EAGVAQSPRYKIIEKRQSVAFWCNPISGHATLYWYQQILGQGPKLLIQFQNNGVVDDSQLPKDRFSAERLKGVDSTLKIQPAKLEDSAVYLCASEGLRDEQFFGPGTRLTVL.

V usage is TRBV29-1 and J usage is TRBJ2-1, with TRBD2 identical over 8 bases. Losses at the gene ends were 3 bases for V and 5 bases for J; bases not matched to a gene: 9. Germline values: CDR1 SQVTM, CDR2 ANQGSEA. CDR3 size: 15 residues. The CDR3 sequence is CSVDQGSGVNNEQFF. The DNA for the CDR3 is TGCAGCGTTGATCAGGGTAGCGGGGTAAACAATGAGCAGTTCTTC.

This clone is medium-sized by share. The rearrangement links TRBV6-5 to TRBJ2-7; TRBD1 matches 8 bases. Germline V gives CDR1 MNHEY, CDR2 SVGAGI. This CDR3 contains 15 residues. With V trimmed by 4 bases and J by 3 bases, 8 bases remained unmatched. The CDR3 DNA is TGTGCCAGCAGTTCATACAGCACAGGGGGCTACGAGCAGTACTTC. This gives the protein CASSSYSTGGYEQYF.

The chain joins TRBV30 to TRBJ2-7; weak D call: TRBD2 (5 bases). There are 13 residues in the CDR3. V lost 3 bases and J 0 bases, leaving 9 bases between the germline ends. CDR1 and CDR2 (germline): GTSNPN, SVGIG (reference sequence). The CDR3: CAWRGSGSYEQYF. The CDR3 DNA sequence: TGTGCCTGGAGGGGCAGCGGCTCCTACGAGCAGTACTTC.

The CDR3 spells CASSRRGQGLMNTEAFF. CDR3 nucleotide sequence: TGTGCCAGCAGCCGCAGGGGACAGGGCCTCATGAACACTGAAGCTTTCTTT. V gene TRBV11-3 combines with J gene TRBJ1-1; TRBD1 matches 9 bases. Germline CDR1 and CDR2: SGHNT and YENEEA. This CDR3 region has 17 residues. V lost 5 bases to trimming and J lost 0 bases; unmatched junction nucleotides: 10.

This chain joins TRBV30 and TRBJ2-3; possible D gene TRBD1, 5 bases. The ends were cut back, 1 base at V and 2 bases at J, with 7 bases in the middle. CDR1 is GTSNPN, CDR2 SVGIG, per germline (reference sequence). The CDR3 is 13 residues long. The CDR3 region is CAWSARATDTQYF. The DNA for the CDR3 is TGTGCCTGGAGTGCCAGGGCCACAGATACGCAGTATTTT.

The CDR3: CASSLATSGSYEQYF. The CDR3 coding sequence is TGCGCCAGCAGCCTCGCGACTAGCGGGAGCTACGAGCAGTACTTC. V gene TRBV4-1 combines with J gene TRBJ2-7, with 12 nucleotides matching TRBD2. The length of the CDR3 is 15 residues. Germline CDR1 reads MGHRA; CDR2 reads YSYEKL. Germline trimming cut 4 bases from V and 3 bases from J; bases unmatched to any gene: 4.

The CDR3 spells CASSTVAGVTNEKLFF. As DNA, the CDR3 is TGCGCCAGCAGCACCGTGGCCGGGGTTACTAATGAAAAACTGTTTTTT. The V call is TRBV5-1, the J call TRBJ1-4; D unclear. Between the trimmed V and J ends, which lost 4 bases and 2 bases, there was a span of 15 bases. The CDR3 loop spans 16 amino acids. CDR1 and CDR2 (germline): SGHRS, YFSETQ.

This clone was picked up a small number of times. The chain links TRBV7-8 to TRBJ1-2, with 7 bases matching TRBD1. The V and J ends lost 5 bases and 8 bases, in that order; junction bases with no gene match: 11. Germline V gene sequence: CDR1 SGHVS, CDR2 FQNEAQ. CDR3 length: 14 amino acids. CDR3 protein: CASSQRGRSEGYTF. DNA for the CDR3: TGTGCCAGCAGCCAAAGGGGGCGCTCTGAGGGCTACACCTTC.

The V and J genes are TRBV14 and TRBJ2-1; D gene ambiguous. Trimming left V 3 bases short and J 0 bases short, with 12 bases between. Germline loops: CDR1 SGHDN, CDR2 FVKESK. CDR3 length equals 16 residues. Written as DNA, the CDR3 is TGTGCCAGCAGCCAGACCTCCGACATCTCCTACAATGAGCAGTTCTTC. The encoded protein is CASSQTSDISYNEQFF.

The rearrangement joins TRBV14 to TRBJ1-1; D ambiguous. Looked up from germline, CDR1 is SGHDN and CDR2 is FVKESK. The CDR3 is 14 amino acids. Trimming removed 1 base from V and 6 bases from J, with 12 bases in between. In nucleotides, the CDR3 is TGTGCCAGCAGCCAAGGTCTACTAGTGGCTGAAGCTTTCTTT. It encodes CASSQGLLVAEAFF.